The 11 T cell receptor beta chains given below trace back to one sample, sequenced in a study of cytomegalovirus exposure and HLA in healthy donors. PCR primers comprised 60 Vbeta and 13 Jbeta primers. Sequencing used immunoSEQ multiplex PCR; TCRdb keeps in-frame clones, though not all of them. The table records 110,000 to 150,000 clones, about four fifths of them present only once. Sequenced input: PBMCs. These receptors were taken from a man aged 40-50 years in good health and CMV-seronegative.

The rearrangement joins TRBV6-5 to TRBJ1-5, with 10 nucleotides matching TRBD1. Germline V gene lookup returns CDR1 MNHEY and CDR2 SVGAGI. The junction had 8 bases not matched to a gene; V was cut back by 6 bases and J by 6 bases. This CDR3 region has 15 residues. The CDR3 DNA is TGTGCCAGCAGCCCGGGACAGGGGTATCGTCAGCCCCAGCATTTT. It encodes CASSPGQGYRQPQHF.

The V call is TRBV29-1, the J call TRBJ1-1; TRBD1 might be the D (5 bases). The CDR3 consists of 13 residues. CDR1 SQVTM and CDR2 ANQGSEA come from the germline V gene. V lost 5 bases and J 4 bases, leaving 14 bases between the germline ends. CDR3 bases: TGCAGCGTTCCCAGGGTCGGGGGCACTGAAGCTTTCTTT. This translates into CSVPRVGGTEAFF.

CDR3 loop: CASTSVRNIQYF. Here the CDR3 DNA reads TGTGCCAGCACCTCCGTGAGAAACATTCAGTACTTC. This chain uses TRBV6-5 with TRBJ2-4; D not resolved. Trimming shortened V by 7 bases and J by 6 bases, and 10 bases separated the two germline ends. Germline lookup yields CDR1 MNHEY and CDR2 SVGAGI. This CDR3 has 12 residues.

This clone was recorded once. The chain employs TRBV21-1 and TRBJ2-7; the tabulated D call, TRBD1, remains unverified against the DNA. TRBV21-1 is a listed pseudogene. There are 15 residues in the CDR3. CDR3 DNA: TGTGCCAGCACCAAAAGTGGGACAGGGGTCGACGAGCAGTACTTC. Protein: CASTKSGTGVDEQYF.

The genes are TRBV5-1 and TRBJ2-2; TRBD1 aligns across 10 bases. CDR1 SGHRS and CDR2 YFSETQ come from the germline V gene. The CDR3 extends over 15 amino acids. After removal of 4 bases from V and 4 bases from J, the junction contained 4 bases not matched to a gene. The CDR3 DNA follows: TGCGCCAGCAGCCGGACAGGGGGGAGCACCGGGGAGCTGTTTTTT. Its protein is CASSRTGGSTGELFF.

The CDR3 spells CASNEPGLETQYF. CDR3 nucleotide sequence: TGCGCCAGCAACGAACCGGGGTTGGAGACCCAGTACTTC. This chain joins TRBV10-2 and TRBJ2-5; a weak D match, TRBD2 (5 bases). V lost 7 bases to trimming and J lost 5 bases, with 14 bases between them. The CDR3 has 13 amino acids. CDR1 is WSHSY and CDR2 is SAAADI in the germline V gene.

CDR3 in DNA: TGTGCCAGCAGCTGGGACAGCGGCCTTTCTAGCACAGATACGCAGTATTTT. It yields the protein CASSWDSGLSSTDTQYF. The rearrangement links TRBV5-6 to TRBJ2-3, with 7 bases matching TRBD1. The J segment lost 0 bases and the V segment lost 3 bases, leaving 10 bases of the junction unmatched. The germline V gene encodes CDR1 SGHDT and CDR2 YYEEEE. The CDR3 runs 17 residues. The full variable domain, with the rest looked up from reference TRBV5-6 and TRBJ2-3, is DAGVTQSPTHLIKTRGQQVTLRCSPKSGHDTVSWYQQALGQGPQFIFQYYEEEERQRGNFPDRFSGHQFPNYSSELNVNALLLGDSALYLCASSWDSGLSSTDTQYFGPGTRLTVL.

This rearrangement joins TRBV30 to TRBJ1-5; the D gene is possibly TRBD1 (5 bases). With 5 bases removed from V and 4 bases from J, the gap between germline ends came to 12 bases. From germline, CDR1 is GTSNPN and CDR2 SVGIG (reference sequence). The CDR3 is made up of 13 amino acids. The CDR3 DNA reads TGTGCCTGGGGGTCGGGGGGAAATCAGCCCCAGCATTTT. Translation: CAWGSGGNQPQHF.

The V gene is TRBV5-1, the J gene TRBJ2-3; D possibly corresponds to TRBD1 (6 bases). The CDR3 length is 17 residues. CDR1 is SGHRS, CDR2 YFSETQ, per germline. V was clipped by 4 bases and J by 9 bases, with 27 bases between them. The CDR3 protein is CASSNGQPDIPYRTQYF. CDR3 sequence (DNA): TGCGCCAGCAGCAACGGACAGCCAGATATTCCCTACCGAACGCAGTATTTT.

The V and J genes are TRBV10-1 and TRBJ2-5; 7 bases map to TRBD2. Looked up from germline, CDR1 is WNHNN and CDR2 is SYGVQD (reference sequence). The CDR3 sequence is 15 residues long. V shed 7 bases and J 5 bases; nucleotides not matched to a gene: 13. CDR3: CASMGGEELLETQYF. The CDR3 coding sequence is TGCGCCAGCATGGGGGGGGAAGAGCTTTTGGAGACCCAGTACTTC.

The chain couples TRBV28 to TRBJ1-2; D is undetermined. Germline lookup yields CDR1 MDHEN and CDR2 SYDVKM. Trimming removed 5 bases at V and 4 bases at J, with 11 bases between. The CDR3 spans 13 residues. In DNA, the CDR3 is TGTGCCAGCAGTACATACATTCTCTATGGCTACACCTTC. It specifies CASSTYILYGYTF.